What follows is one TCR beta chain and its context. Its specificity is unknown. The data were taken from a study of T cells in Graves' hyperthyroidism and ophthalmopathy. General study results and limits: Blood also contained most expanded thyroid clonotypes above 0.001. From stable hyperthyroidism, ophthalmopathy was set apart by a 13 V-J model.

V dropped 8 bases and J dropped 1; count of bases not matched to a gene: 10. The germline gives CDR1 MDHEN, CDR2 SYDVKM. The CDR3 is 16 residues long. TCR beta CDR3 region amplification was performed from RNA transcripts. HTBI primers were used for first-round RT-PCR of the TCR CDR3. TCRdb fed the multiplex PCR reads into MiXCR, producing one record per CDR3 protein. The sample holds approximately 58,000 distinct CDR3 sequences, less than 50% seen once. The receptor's source is a woman aged 25 to 45 with Graves' ophthalmopathy. The sample was blood. This sequence joins TRBV28 and TRBJ1-1; 10 bases are a match to TRBD1. The CDR3 nucleotides are TGTGCCAGCGGATTACCGGGACAGGGGAGGAACACTGAAGCTTTCTTT. Encoded protein: CASGLPGQGRNTEAFF.